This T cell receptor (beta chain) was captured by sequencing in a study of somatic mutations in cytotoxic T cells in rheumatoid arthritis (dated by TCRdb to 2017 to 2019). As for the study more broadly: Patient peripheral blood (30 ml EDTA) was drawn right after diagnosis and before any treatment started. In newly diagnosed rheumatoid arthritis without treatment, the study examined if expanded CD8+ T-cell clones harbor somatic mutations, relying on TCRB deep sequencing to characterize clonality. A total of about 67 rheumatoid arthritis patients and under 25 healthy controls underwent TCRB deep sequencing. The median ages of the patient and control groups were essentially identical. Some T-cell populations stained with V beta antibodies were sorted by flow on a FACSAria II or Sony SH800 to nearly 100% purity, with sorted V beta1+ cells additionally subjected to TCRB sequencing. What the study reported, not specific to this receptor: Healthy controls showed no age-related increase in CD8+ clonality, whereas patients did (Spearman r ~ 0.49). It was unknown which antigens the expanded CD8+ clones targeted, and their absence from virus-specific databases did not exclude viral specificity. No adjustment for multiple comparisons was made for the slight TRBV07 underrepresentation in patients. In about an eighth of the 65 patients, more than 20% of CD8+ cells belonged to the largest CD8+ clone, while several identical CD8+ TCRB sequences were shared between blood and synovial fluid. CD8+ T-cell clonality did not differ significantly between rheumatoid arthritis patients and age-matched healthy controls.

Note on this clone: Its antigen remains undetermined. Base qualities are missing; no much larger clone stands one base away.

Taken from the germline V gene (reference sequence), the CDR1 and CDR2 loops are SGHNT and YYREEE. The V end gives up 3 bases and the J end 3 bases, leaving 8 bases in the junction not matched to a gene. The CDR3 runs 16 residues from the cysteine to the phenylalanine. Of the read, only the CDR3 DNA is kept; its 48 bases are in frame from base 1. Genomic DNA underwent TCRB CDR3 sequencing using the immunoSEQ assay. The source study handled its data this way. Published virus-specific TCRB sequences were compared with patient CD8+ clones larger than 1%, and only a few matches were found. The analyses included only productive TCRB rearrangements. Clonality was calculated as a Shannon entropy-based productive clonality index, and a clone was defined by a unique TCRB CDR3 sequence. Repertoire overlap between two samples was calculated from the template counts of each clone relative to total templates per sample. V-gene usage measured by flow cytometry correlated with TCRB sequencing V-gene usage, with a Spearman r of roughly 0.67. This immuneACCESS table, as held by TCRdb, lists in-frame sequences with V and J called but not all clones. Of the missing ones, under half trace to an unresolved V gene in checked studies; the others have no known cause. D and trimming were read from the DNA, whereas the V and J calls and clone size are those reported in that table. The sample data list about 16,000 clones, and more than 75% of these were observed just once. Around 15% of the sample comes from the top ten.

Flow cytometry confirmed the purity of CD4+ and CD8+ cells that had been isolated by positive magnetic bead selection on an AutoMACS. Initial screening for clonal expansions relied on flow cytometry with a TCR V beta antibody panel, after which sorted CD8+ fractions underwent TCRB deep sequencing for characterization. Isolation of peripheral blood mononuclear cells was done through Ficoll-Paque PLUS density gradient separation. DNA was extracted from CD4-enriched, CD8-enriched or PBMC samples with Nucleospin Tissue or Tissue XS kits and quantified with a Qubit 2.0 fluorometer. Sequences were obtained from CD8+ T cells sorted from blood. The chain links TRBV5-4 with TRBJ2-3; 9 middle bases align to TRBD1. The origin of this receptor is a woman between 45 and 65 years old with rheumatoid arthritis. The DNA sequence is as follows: TGTGCCAGCAGCTCAGCAACAGGGGGCGGGACAGATACGCAGTATTTT. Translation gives CASSSATGGGTDTQYF. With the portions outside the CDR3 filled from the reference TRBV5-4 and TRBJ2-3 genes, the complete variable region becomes ETGVTQSPTHLIKTRGQQVTLRCSSQSGHNTVSWYQQALGQGPQFIFQYYREEENGRGNFPPRFSGLQFPNYSSELNVNALELDDSALYLCASSSATGGGTDTQYFGPGTRLTVL.